A single sample is the source of the 27 T cell receptor beta chains below, sequenced in a study of beta chain features in type 1 diabetes (dated by TCRdb to 2016 to 2019). The library was built by means of the immunoSEQ multiplex PCR assay. All of the isolated RNA was reverse transcribed with the High Capacity cDNA Reverse Transcription Kit, so expressed TCRB transcripts were sequenced. In TCRdb, the immuneACCESS table is reduced to in-frame sequences with V and J assigned. These tables do not hold every clone; where another copy was compared, an unresolved V gene accounts for under half, and the others remain unexplained. In all, the sample holds fewer than 250,000 clones, and roughly 14% of those were seen once. 0.026% of the sample comes from the top ten. The sample consisted of naive CD4+ T cells from blood. The cell subset or site label here, explained by the study, means: true naive CD4+ T cells. All receptors come from a woman between 40 and 50 years old in good health.

This clone was seen only a few times. V and J are TRBV5-1 and TRBJ2-7; no clear D gene. Trimming took off 0 bases at V and 4 bases at J, with 5 bases between the two ends. Germline lookup yields CDR1 SGHRS and CDR2 YFSETQ. The length of the CDR3 is 12 residues. The CDR3 protein is CASSLDAYEQYF. In DNA, the CDR3 is TGCGCCAGCAGCTTGGACGCGTACGAGCAGTACTTC. Full variable domain (remainder filled in from reference TRBV5-1 and TRBJ2-7): KAGVTQTPRYLIKTRGQQVTLSCSPISGHRSVSWYQQTPGQGLQFLFEYFSETQRNKGNFPGRFSGRQFSNSRSEMNVSTLELGDSALYLCASSLDAYEQYFGPGTRLTVT.

A few counts support this clone. The chain carries TRBV5-1 and TRBJ2-3; TRBD2 matches at 7 bases. Germline-derived CDR1 and CDR2 are SGHRS and YFSETQ. CDR3 length: 14 amino acids. The V segment lost 4 bases and the J segment 4 bases; nucleotides outside the gene matches: 6. In nucleotides, the CDR3 is TGCGCCAGCAGCAGCACTAGCGCGGCAGATACGCAGTATTTT. As protein: CASSSTSAADTQYF.

This clone was observed a few times. J is TRBJ2-1 and V is TRBV10-3; 7 nucleotides match TRBD2. CDR1 and CDR2 from the germline V gene are ENHRY and SYGVKD. V lost 2 bases, J lost 3 bases, and 13 bases stayed unmatched. CDR3 length equals 18 residues. CDR3 residues: CAISESRGSGLGYNEQFF. CDR3 bases: TGTGCCATCAGTGAGAGCCGTGGAAGTGGACTAGGCTACAATGAGCAGTTCTTC.

This clone turned up a few times. The V call is TRBV9, the J call TRBJ1-5; no definite D call. V was trimmed by 2 bases and J by 3 bases, leaving 12 bases between them. The V gene's germline CDR1 is SGDLS and CDR2 YYNGEE. The CDR3 consists of 15 residues. CDR3: CASSVSGIPNQPQHF. The CDR3 DNA reads TGTGCCAGCAGCGTCTCGGGAATCCCCAATCAGCCCCAGCATTTT. Complete variable domain (other parts from reference TRBV9 and TRBJ1-5): DSGVTQTPKHLITATGQRVTLRCSPRSGDLSVYWYQQSLDQGLQFLIQYYNGEERAKGNILERFSAQQFPDLHSELNLSSLELGDSALYFCASSVSGIPNQPQHFGDGTRLSIL.

The chain carries TRBV23-1 and TRBJ1-2, with TRBD1 matching 8 bases. TRBV23-1 is sorted into the ORF group, with uncertain function. V shed 4 bases and J 2 bases; nucleotides not matched to a gene: 18. The CDR3 has 19 residues. The CDR3 loop reads CASSLHTRTGLFRNYGYTF. CDR3 in DNA: TGCGCCAGCAGTCTTCACACCAGGACAGGGTTATTTCGGAACTATGGCTACACCTTC.

This chain uses TRBV5-1 with TRBJ1-1; 7 bases line up with TRBD1. Germline assignment: CDR1 SGHRS and CDR2 YFSETQ. V was clipped by 4 bases and J by 6 bases; unmatched bases: 9. CDR3 length equals 14 residues. The CDR3 DNA follows: TGCGCCAGCAGCCCGGACAGGAAGTTTTCTGAAGCTTTCTTT. Its translation: CASSPDRKFSEAFF.

There are a few counts of this clone. V usage is TRBV14 and J usage is TRBJ2-3, with D maybe TRBD2 (6 bases). Germline V lookup: CDR1 SGHDN, CDR2 FVKESK. The CDR3 extends over 15 amino acids. The V end was cut by 3 bases, the J end by 2 bases, with 12 bases between. The CDR3 sequence: CASSQSRGYTDTQYF. The DNA for the CDR3 is TGTGCCAGCAGCCAGAGCCGGGGGTACACAGATACGCAGTATTTT.

This clone turned up a few times. V gene TRBV7-2 combines with J gene TRBJ1-5; D might be TRBD1 (5 bases). This CDR3 comprises 15 residues. V was trimmed by 5 bases and J by 7 bases, leaving 18 bases between them. Germline lookup yields CDR1 SGHTA and CDR2 FQGNSA. As DNA, the CDR3 is TGTGCCAGCAGCCACCCTGGGGGGGGACCCCAGCCCCAGCATTTT. Its protein product is CASSHPGGGPQPQHF.

This clone was picked up a small number of times. The chain combines TRBV2 with TRBJ2-7, with 9 bases that match TRBD1. The germline V gene has CDR1 SNHLY and CDR2 FYNNEI. The junction had 6 bases not matched to a gene; V was cut back by 8 bases and J by 4 bases. There are 13 residues in the CDR3. This CDR3 reads CASGDRGLYEQYF. DNA for the CDR3: TGTGCCAGCGGCGACAGGGGGTTATACGAGCAGTACTTC. The whole variable domain, remainder taken from reference TRBV2 and TRBJ2-7, is EPEVTQTPSHQVTQMGQEVILRCVPISNHLYFYWYRQILGQKVEFLVSFYNNEISEKSEIFDDQFSVERPDGSNFTLKIRSTKLEDSAMYFCASGDRGLYEQYFGPGTRLTVT.

This clone was observed once. The chain has TRBV27 and TRBJ1-1; D unclear. The germline V gene has CDR1 MNHEY and CDR2 SMNVEV (reference sequence). The CDR3 has 13 amino acids. Trimming removed 4 bases from V and 0 bases from J, with 6 bases in between. The CDR3 sequence: CASSSQLNTEAFF. In nucleotides, the CDR3 is TGTGCCAGCAGTTCACAGCTGAACACTGAAGCTTTCTTT.

The V and J genes are TRBV10-3 and TRBJ1-4; 8 bases match TRBD1. The CDR3 extends over 17 amino acids. Losses at the gene ends were 11 bases for V and 1 base for J; bases not matched to a gene: 15. Per the germline V gene, CDR1 is ENHRY and CDR2 is SYGVKD. The CDR3 is CASRGRQGRQTNEKLFF. The CDR3 DNA sequence: TGTGCCTCACGGGGAAGACAGGGGAGGCAAACTAATGAAAAACTGTTTTTT.

J is TRBJ2-3 and V is TRBV15, with TRBD1 as a possible D gene (5 bases). Trimming removed 0 bases from V and 6 bases from J, with 13 bases in between. The V gene's germline CDR1 is LNHNV and CDR2 YYDKDF (reference sequence). This CDR3 comprises 15 residues. The CDR3 sequence: CATSRDYQGSDTQYF. CDR3 in DNA: TGTGCCACCAGCAGAGATTATCAGGGATCGGATACGCAGTATTTT. Based on the CDR3 plus reference TRBV15 and TRBJ2-3, the full variable domain is DAMVIQNPRYQVTQFGKPVTLSCSQTLNHNVMYWYQQKSSQAPKLLFHYYDKDFNNEADTPDNFQSRRPNTSFCFLDIRSPGLGDTAMYLCATSRDYQGSDTQYFGPGTRLTVL.

This clone appeared a few times. CDR3 coding DNA: TGCGTGCGGGCGGGGGATCCTGAAAAACTGTTTTTT. This encodes CVRAGDPEKLFF. The chain joins TRBV5-1 to TRBJ1-4, with D possibly TRBD1 on 5 matching bases. CDR1 is SGHRS and CDR2 is YFSETQ in the germline V gene. The CDR3 spans 12 residues.

This clone was seen only a few times. The chain couples TRBV5-1 to TRBJ1-5; D not certain. Germline values: CDR1 SGHRS, CDR2 YFSETQ. CDR3 length: 13 residues. The V end lost 5 bases, the J end lost 4 bases, and 10 bases lay between the germline ends. The DNA of the CDR3 is TGCGCCAGCAGGAGTAGCATAAATCAGCCCCAGCATTTT. It codes for CASRSSINQPQHF.

This clone was seen a few times. The V gene is TRBV7-9, the J gene TRBJ2-5; 10 bases agree with TRBD2. V lost 3 bases to trimming and J lost 2 bases; unmatched junction nucleotides: 9. Germline lookup yields CDR1 SEHNR and CDR2 FQNEAQ (reference sequence). This CDR3 is 17 amino acids long. DNA of the CDR3: TGTGCCAGCAGCTTTGGGCTAGCGGGGGCCGAACAAGAGACCCAGTACTTC. It yields the protein CASSFGLAGAEQETQYF.

This rearrangement joins TRBV11-2 to TRBJ1-2; TRBD1 is a possible D gene (5 bases). The V and J ends lost 5 bases and 7 bases respectively, with 14 bases between them. This CDR3 is 13 amino acids long. The germline V gene has CDR1 SGHAT and CDR2 FQNNGV. The CDR3 DNA sequence: TGTGCCAGCAGCCCGGGGGGTGGATTTGGCTACACCTTC. It encodes CASSPGGGFGYTF.

The rearrangement links TRBV15 to TRBJ1-2; D may be TRBD1 (5 bases). Trimming removed 0 bases at V and 7 bases at J, with 18 bases between. Germline V CDR1 and CDR2: LNHNV, YYDKDF (reference sequence). The CDR3 has 16 amino acids. The CDR3 DNA follows: TGTGCCACCAGCAGAGATCTCGGCAGGGTTGGTGGTGGCTACACCTTC. Residues: CATSRDLGRVGGGYTF.

The sample holds a few counts of this clone. This chain links TRBV4-1 with TRBJ1-2; possibly TRBD1 for D (5 bases). V gave up 4 bases and J gave up 3 bases, with 12 bases separating them. The germline V gene has CDR1 MGHRA and CDR2 YSYEKL. The length of the CDR3 is 14 residues. The chain's CDR3 is CASSRPAGYYGYTF. The CDR3 DNA reads as TGCGCCAGCAGCCGGCCGGCAGGGTACTATGGCTACACCTTC.

This sequence joins TRBV13 and TRBJ2-3, with TRBD1 as a possible D gene (6 bases). V lost 0 bases to trimming and J lost 5 bases, with 15 bases between them. The CDR3 covers 16 residues. The germline V gene encodes CDR1 PRHDT and CDR2 FYEKMQ (reference sequence). DNA of the CDR3: TGTGCCAGCAGCTTAGGGCAGGGGCGTTTGGTAGATACGCAGTATTTT. Its translation is CASSLGQGRLVDTQYF. The full variable domain, with the rest looked up from reference TRBV13 and TRBJ2-3, is AAGVIQSPRHLIKEKRETATLKCYPIPRHDTVYWYQQGPGQDPQFLISFYEKMQSDKGSIPDRFSAQQFSDYHSELNMSSLELGDSALYFCASSLGQGRLVDTQYFGPGTRLTVL.

This clone was counted only a few times. V usage is TRBV2 and J usage is TRBJ1-2, with D perhaps matching TRBD1 (5 bases). The CDR3 runs 15 residues. The V and J ends lost 2 bases and 5 bases respectively, with 15 bases between them. CDR1 is SNHLY, CDR2 FYNNEI, per germline. CDR3 in amino acids: CASSEMSGLLYGYTF. The CDR3 coding sequence is TGTGCCAGCAGTGAAATGTCAGGGCTCTTGTATGGCTACACCTTC.

This clone was recorded many times. The J gene is TRBJ1-4, the V gene TRBV19; 8 nucleotides line up with TRBD1. CDR3 length: 14 amino acids. V trimming: 6 bases; J trimming: 5 bases; junction bases outside the gene matches: 5. Germline-derived CDR1 and CDR2 are LNHDA and SQIVND (reference sequence). The CDR3 DNA follows: TGTGCCAGTAGCCTCGGGACAGGAAATGAAAAACTGTTTTTT. Residues: CASSLGTGNEKLFF.

V gene TRBV4-1 combines with J gene TRBJ2-1; 10 positions agree with TRBD2. V gave up 3 bases and J gave up 3 bases; unmatched junction bases: 5. CDR1 is MGHRA, CDR2 YSYEKL, per germline. The CDR3 is made up of 16 amino acids. Here the CDR3 DNA reads TGCGCCAGCAGCCAGGAGCCTAGCGGGGGCTACAATGAGCAGTTCTTC. Amino acids: CASSQEPSGGYNEQFF.

This clone was counted a few times. The CDR3 DNA reads as TGTGCCAGCAACGGGGGGACTAGCGGGGGTTACAATGAGCAGTTCTTC. Encoded protein: CASNGGTSGGYNEQFF. The rearrangement uses TRBV2 and TRBJ2-1, with 14 bases matching TRBD2. V gave up 7 bases and J gave up 4 bases; unmatched junction bases: 6. The CDR3 totals 16 residues. Germline V gene sequence: CDR1 SNHLY, CDR2 FYNNEI. Based on the CDR3 plus reference TRBV2 and TRBJ2-1, the full variable domain is EPEVTQTPSHQVTQMGQEVILRCVPISNHLYFYWYRQILGQKVEFLVSFYNNEISEKSEIFDDQFSVERPDGSNFTLKIRSTKLEDSAMYFCASNGGTSGGYNEQFFGPGTRLTVL.

The chain employs TRBV18 and TRBJ1-4; D not resolved. Trimming left V 4 bases short and J 8 bases short, with 17 bases between. The germline gives CDR1 KGHSH, CDR2 LQKENI. The CDR3 sequence is 15 residues long. Written as DNA, the CDR3 is TGTGCCAGCTCACTCCCCGGGAGTAGGAGGGAAAAACTGTTTTTT. Protein sequence: CASSLPGSRREKLFF.

This clone was picked up a small number of times. The CDR3 loop is CASSYPGLVNEQFF. In nucleotides, the CDR3 is TGTGCCAGCAGCTACCCGGGACTAGTGAATGAGCAGTTCTTC. The chain recombines TRBV5-4 with TRBJ2-1; 8 bases match TRBD2. This CDR3 comprises 14 residues. Germline assignment: CDR1 SGHNT and CDR2 YYREEE (reference sequence). Trimming at V came to 3 bases and at J to 7 bases, leaving 6 bases not matched to a gene.

The gene calls are TRBV29-1 and TRBJ1-5; 9 nucleotides agree with TRBD1. V lost 6 bases to trimming and J lost 6 bases; unmatched junction nucleotides: 6. The CDR3 runs 13 residues. Looked up from germline, CDR1 is SQVTM and CDR2 is ANQGSEA. In nucleotides, the CDR3 is TGCAGCGTGGAGGGACAGGGAGGTCAGCCCCAGCATTTT. Translation: CSVEGQGGQPQHF.

This clone was recorded a few times. CDR3 protein: CASSLARQSSGDPVEQYF. CDR3 sequence (DNA): TGTGCCAGCAGCTTAGCGCGCCAGTCTAGCGGGGACCCGGTTGAGCAGTACTTC. The chain carries TRBV7-9 and TRBJ2-7, with TRBD2 identical over 9 bases. CDR3 size: 18 residues. The germline CDR1 and CDR2 sequences are SEHNR and FQNEAQ (reference sequence). V was clipped by 0 bases and J by 7 bases; unmatched bases: 16.